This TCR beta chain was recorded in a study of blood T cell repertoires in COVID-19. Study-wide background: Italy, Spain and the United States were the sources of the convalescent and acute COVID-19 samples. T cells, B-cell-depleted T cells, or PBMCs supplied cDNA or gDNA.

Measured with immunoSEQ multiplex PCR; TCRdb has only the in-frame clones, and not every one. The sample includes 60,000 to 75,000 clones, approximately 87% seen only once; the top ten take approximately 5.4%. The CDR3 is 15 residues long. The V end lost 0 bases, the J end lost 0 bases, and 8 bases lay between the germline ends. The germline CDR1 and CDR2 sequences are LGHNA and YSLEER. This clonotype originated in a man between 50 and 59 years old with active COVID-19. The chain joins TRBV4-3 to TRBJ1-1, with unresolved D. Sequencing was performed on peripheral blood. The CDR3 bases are TGCGCCAGCAGCCAAGATGCGGGTATGAACACTGAAGCTTTCTTT. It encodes CASSQDAGMNTEAFF.